These 14 T cell receptor beta chains were all obtained from the same sample, sequenced in a study of T cell responses to AZD1222 COVID-19 vaccine (dated by TCRdb to the early 2020s). The receptor library was made with the immunoSEQ multiplex PCR assay. TCRdb re-hosts the immuneACCESS table, in-frame sequences only. Its copies lack some clones; in the studies checked, an unresolved V gene accounts for under half of them, and the cause for the rest is not known. Across this sample there are roughly 130,000 clones, with under 95% seen only once. Around 2.7% of the sample is held by the ten biggest clonotypes. The sample's time point label, in plain terms: baseline before first vaccination. The specimen was peripheral blood, collected on day 0 of AZD1222 vaccination. The receptors come from an adult in good health.

The genes are TRBV20-1 and TRBJ2-2; no clear D gene. Germline values: CDR1 DFQATT, CDR2 SNEGSKA (reference sequence). The CDR3 contains 13 residues. V was cut by 3 bases and J by 4 bases, with 9 bases left in between. CDR3 sequence reads: CSASTTTTGELFF. The CDR3 nucleotides are TGCAGTGCTAGTACTACAACCACCGGGGAGCTGTTTTTT.

The chain is built from TRBV4-2 and TRBJ1-2; D unresolved. Between the trimmed V and J ends, which lost 4 bases and 3 bases, there was a span of 18 bases. Germline lookup yields CDR1 LGHNA and CDR2 YNFKEQ. This CDR3 spans 16 amino acids. The CDR3 sequence is CASSPTERYGYYGYTF. In nucleotides, the CDR3 is TGTGCCAGCAGCCCCACGGAAAGGTACGGGTACTATGGCTACACCTTC.

V usage is TRBV2 and J usage is TRBJ1-2; D is perhaps TRBD1 (5 bases). Trimming stripped 7 bases from V and 1 base from J, with 16 bases between. CDR3 length equals 15 residues. Germline V gives CDR1 SNHLY, CDR2 FYNNEI. The CDR3 is CASIQGRNDNYGYTF. The CDR3 region has the DNA TGTGCCAGCATTCAGGGACGGAACGATAACTATGGCTACACCTTC.

The chain employs TRBV6-1 and TRBJ1-2; D might be TRBD1 (6 bases). This CDR3 spans 18 amino acids. Germline loops: CDR1 MNHNS, CDR2 SASEGT. The germline V and J ends were trimmed by 3 bases and 0 bases, with 20 bases remaining between them. CDR3 coding DNA: TGTGCCAGCAGTGATTTGGTCGACAGGACGAGACCTAACTATGGCTACACCTTC. Its translation is CASSDLVDRTRPNYGYTF.

The rearrangement joins TRBV7-9 to TRBJ2-1; the match to TRBD1 covers 9 bases. With V trimmed by 5 bases and J by 4 bases, 9 bases remained unmatched. Germline lookup yields CDR1 SEHNR and CDR2 FQNEAQ (reference sequence). This CDR3 comprises 16 residues. In DNA, the CDR3 is TGTGCCAGCAGCACTAGACAGGGGGGCTCTTACAATGAGCAGTTCTTC. Amino acids: CASSTRQGGSYNEQFF.

The CDR3 sequence is CASSSQLGSQPQHF. Here the CDR3 DNA reads TGTGCCAGCAGCTCACAACTGGGGAGTCAGCCCCAGCATTTT. This sequence joins TRBV7-2 and TRBJ1-5; no reliable D call. V lost 4 bases and J 6 bases, leaving 13 bases between the germline ends. Germline values: CDR1 SGHTA, CDR2 FQGNSA. CDR3 length: 14 residues.

This chain joins TRBV5-8 and TRBJ2-3; the D gene is possibly TRBD1 (5 bases). Looked up from germline, CDR1 is SGHTS and CDR2 is YDEGEE. V was trimmed by 0 bases and J by 3 bases, leaving 14 bases between them. This CDR3 spans 16 amino acids. The CDR3 loop reads CASSLAIDRVTDTQYF. The CDR3 region has the DNA TGTGCCAGCAGCTTGGCCATCGACAGAGTGACAGATACGCAGTATTTT.

This clone was detected only once. This chain connects TRBV5-1 to TRBJ1-2; 12 nucleotides line up with TRBD1. There are 15 residues in the CDR3. V gave up 5 bases and J gave up 8 bases; unmatched junction bases: 10. Germline V gene lookup returns CDR1 SGHRS and CDR2 YFSETQ. The CDR3 sequence: CASRGTGGDWEGYTF. The DNA of the CDR3 is TGCGCCAGCAGGGGGACAGGGGGCGATTGGGAAGGCTACACCTTC.

The chain uses TRBV3-1 (or the pseudogene TRBV3-2) and TRBJ2-7, with D unclear. V dropped 2 bases and J dropped 6 bases, with 11 bases sitting between them. CDR1 is LGHDT and CDR2 is YNNKEL in the germline V gene (reference sequence). The CDR3 extends over 13 amino acids. The CDR3 nucleotides are TGTGCCAGCAGCCAATCCCAGGTCGGCGAGCAGTACTTC. Translating it yields CASSQSQVGEQYF.

J is TRBJ1-2 and V is TRBV24-1; TRBD1 matches 8 bases. This CDR3 is 17 amino acids long. The V gene's germline CDR1 is KGHDR and CDR2 SFDVKD. The V gene end was trimmed by 4 bases and the J gene end by 8 bases; junction bases not matched to a gene: 17. As DNA, the CDR3 is TGTGCCACCAGTGACCCGGACAGGGTCGGTGGTCAAAGAGGCTACACCTTC. This translates into CATSDPDRVGGQRGYTF.

The V call is TRBV9, the J call TRBJ2-1; TRBD2 agrees at 9 bases. With 0 bases clipped from V and 6 bases from J, the junction kept 4 bases outside the gene matches. There are 15 residues in the CDR3. CDR1 and CDR2 (germline): SGDLS, YYNGEE. CDR3 sequence (DNA): TGTGCCAGCAGCGTAGATAGCGGGAGTAGCAATGAGCAGTTCTTC. It yields the protein CASSVDSGSSNEQFF.

V is TRBV11-3 and J is TRBJ1-1; D is ambiguous. Trimming removed 3 bases at V and 11 bases at J, with 16 bases between. This CDR3 has 13 residues. Germline V gives CDR1 SGHNT, CDR2 YENEEA. The CDR3 nucleotides are TGTGCCAGCAGCTTCCGGGCACTAGGGTTGGCTTTCTTT. Encoded protein: CASSFRALGLAFF.

This chain connects TRBV5-6 to TRBJ1-1, with D unclear. The CDR3 is made up of 14 amino acids. CDR1 SGHDT and CDR2 YYEEEE come from the germline V gene. V lost 0 bases and J lost 10, with 16 bases in between. The CDR3 nucleotides read TGTGCCAGCAGCTTGGTCGGACTGACCAAGGGAGCTTTCTTT. This translates into CASSLVGLTKGAFF.

The V and J genes are TRBV19 and TRBJ1-2, with D possibly TRBD1 on 5 matching bases. V was trimmed by 4 bases and J by 3 bases, leaving 24 bases between them. The CDR3 has 18 residues. Germline CDR1 reads LNHDA; CDR2 reads SQIVND (reference sequence). CDR3 sequence (DNA): TGTGCCAGTAGTAGATCGGTCGCATATCGGGGACGGCACTATGGCTACACCTTC. It codes for CASSRSVAYRGRHYGYTF.